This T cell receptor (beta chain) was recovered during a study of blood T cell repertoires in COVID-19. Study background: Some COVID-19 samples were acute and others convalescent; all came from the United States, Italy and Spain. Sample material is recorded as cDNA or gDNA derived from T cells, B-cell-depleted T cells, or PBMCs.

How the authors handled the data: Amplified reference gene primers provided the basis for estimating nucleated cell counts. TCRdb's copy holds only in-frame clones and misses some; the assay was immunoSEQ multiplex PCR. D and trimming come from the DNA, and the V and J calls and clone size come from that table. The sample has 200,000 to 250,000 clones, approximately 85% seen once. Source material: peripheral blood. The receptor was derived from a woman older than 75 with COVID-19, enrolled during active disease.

The CDR3 sequence: CASSSQGQTQYF. DNA of the CDR3: TGCGCCAGCAGCTCACAGGGTCAGACCCAGTACTTC. The rearrangement joins TRBV5-1 to TRBJ2-5, with TRBD1 as a possible D gene (6 bases). CDR1 is SGHRS, CDR2 YFSETQ, per germline. V lost 3 bases and J 6 bases, leaving 9 bases between the germline ends. The CDR3 has 12 amino acids.